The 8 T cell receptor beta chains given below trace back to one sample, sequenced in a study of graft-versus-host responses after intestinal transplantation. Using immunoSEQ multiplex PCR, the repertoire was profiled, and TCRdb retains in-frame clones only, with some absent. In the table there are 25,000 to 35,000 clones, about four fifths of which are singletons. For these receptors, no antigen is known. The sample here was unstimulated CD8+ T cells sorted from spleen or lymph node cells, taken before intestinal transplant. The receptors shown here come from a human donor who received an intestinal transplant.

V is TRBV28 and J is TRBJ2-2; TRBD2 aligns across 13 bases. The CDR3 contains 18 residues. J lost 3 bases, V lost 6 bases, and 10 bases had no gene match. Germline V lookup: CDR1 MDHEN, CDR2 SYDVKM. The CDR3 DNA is TGTGCCAGCAGCTCGATTGGACTAGCGGGGGCCCACACCGGGGAGCTGTTTTTT. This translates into CASSSIGLAGAHTGELFF.

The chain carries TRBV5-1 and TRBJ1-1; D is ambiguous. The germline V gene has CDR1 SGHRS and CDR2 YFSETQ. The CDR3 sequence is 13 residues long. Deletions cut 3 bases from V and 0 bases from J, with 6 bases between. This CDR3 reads CASSSSLNTEAFF. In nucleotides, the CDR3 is TGCGCCAGCAGCTCCAGTTTGAACACTGAAGCTTTCTTT.

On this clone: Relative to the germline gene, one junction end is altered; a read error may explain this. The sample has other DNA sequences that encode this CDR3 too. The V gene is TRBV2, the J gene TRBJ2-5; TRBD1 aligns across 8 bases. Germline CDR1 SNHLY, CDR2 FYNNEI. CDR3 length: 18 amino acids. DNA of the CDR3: TGCGCCAGCAGTGAATGGGCGGACAGGGAATCATTAAGGGAGACCCAGTACTTC. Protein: CASSEWADRESLRETQYF.

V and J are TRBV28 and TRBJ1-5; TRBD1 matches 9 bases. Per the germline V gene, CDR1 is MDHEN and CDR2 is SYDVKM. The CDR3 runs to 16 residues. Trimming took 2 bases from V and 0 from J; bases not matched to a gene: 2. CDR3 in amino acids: CASSLGTGNSNQPQHF. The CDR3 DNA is TGTGCCAGCAGTTTAGGGACAGGGAATAGCAATCAGCCCCAGCATTTT.

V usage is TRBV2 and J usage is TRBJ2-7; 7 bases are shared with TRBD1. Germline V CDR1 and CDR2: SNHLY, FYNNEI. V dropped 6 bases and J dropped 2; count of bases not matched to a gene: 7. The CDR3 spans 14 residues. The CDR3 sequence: CASSPTGATYEQYF. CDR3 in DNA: TGTGCCAGCAGCCCAACAGGGGCAACCTACGAGCAGTACTTC.

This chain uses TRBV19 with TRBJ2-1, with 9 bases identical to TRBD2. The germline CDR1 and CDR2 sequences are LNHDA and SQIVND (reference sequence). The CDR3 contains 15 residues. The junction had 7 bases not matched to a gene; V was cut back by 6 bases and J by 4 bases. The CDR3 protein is CASRSSGGRYNEQFF. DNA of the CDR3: TGTGCCAGTAGGAGTAGCGGGGGCCGTTACAATGAGCAGTTCTTC.

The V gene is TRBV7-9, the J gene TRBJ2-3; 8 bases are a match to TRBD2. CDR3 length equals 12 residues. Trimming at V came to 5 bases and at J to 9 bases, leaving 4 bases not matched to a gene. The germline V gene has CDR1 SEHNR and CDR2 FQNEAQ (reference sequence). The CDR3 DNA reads TGTGCCAGCAGCCAACTAGCGGACACGCAGTATTTT. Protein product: CASSQLADTQYF.

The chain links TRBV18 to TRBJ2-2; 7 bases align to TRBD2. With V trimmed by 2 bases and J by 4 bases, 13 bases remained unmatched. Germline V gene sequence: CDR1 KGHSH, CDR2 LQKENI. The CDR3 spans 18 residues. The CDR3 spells CASSPMQLAAAVTGELFF. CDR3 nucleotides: TGTGCCAGCTCACCAATGCAGCTAGCGGCGGCGGTCACCGGGGAGCTGTTTTTT.